This is a list of T cell receptor beta chains from one sample in a study of blood T cell repertoires in COVID-19. Produced via immunoSEQ multiplex PCR; TCRdb's table is partial and in-frame only. The data hold fewer than 80,000 clones, with roughly 78% observed a single time. Sequencing used peripheral blood. The source of these receptors is a woman aged 80 or older with active or convalescent COVID-19. The CDR3 runs from the conserved cysteine through the conserved F or W. The order of the fields is clone size, V gene, D gene, J gene, CDR3 DNA, CDR3 protein. A D gene is named only where the DNA matches it firmly. Where a row states a size, it is once, few, many or the class of an expanded clone; other rows omit it.

NA	TRBV6-2/TRBV6-3	TRBD2	TRBJ2-1	TGTGCCAGCAGTTACAGCCATTCTCTAGGGGACTACTTTAATGAGCAGTTCTTC	CASSYSHSLGDYFNEQFF
few	TRBV19	TRBD1	TRBJ1-2	TGTGCCAGTAGTGCGGCAGGGGGCCTCTATGGCTACACCTTC	CASSAAGGLYGYTF
NA	TRBV5-1	NA	TRBJ2-5	TGCGCCAGCAGCTCGACAGTGGGCCACCAAGAGACCCAGTACTTC	CASSSTVGHQETQYF
once	TRBV19	TRBD2	TRBJ2-1	TGTGCCAGTAGTATCTACGGACTAGCGGGAGGGACTAACTACAATGAGCAGTTCTTC	CASSIYGLAGGTNYNEQFF
once	TRBV28	NA	TRBJ2-5	TGTGCCAGCACCGAGGGTCGGGAGACCCAGTACTTC	CASTEGRETQYF
NA	TRBV9	NA	TRBJ1-5	TGTGCCAGCAGCGTAGGAGAGGTAAATTATAGCAATCAGCCCCAGCATTTT	CASSVGEVNYSNQPQHF
few	TRBV6-5	NA	TRBJ1-2	TGTGCCAGCAGTTACTCGGGCAGGGACTATGGCTACACCTTC	CASSYSGRDYGYTF
NA	TRBV7-2	NA	TRBJ2-2	TGTGCCAGCAGCCCCCGACAGTACACCGGGGAGCTGTTTTTT	CASSPRQYTGELFF
NA	TRBV6-6	NA	TRBJ1-1	TGTGCCACCCGCACGGAGGGGGGGACGGTCACTGAAGCTTTCTTT	CATRTEGGTVTEAFF
NA	TRBV10-2	NA	TRBJ1-1	TGCGCCAGCAGCGATGACAGGCCTATCCCGAACACTGAAGCTTTCTTT	CASSDDRPIPNTEAFF